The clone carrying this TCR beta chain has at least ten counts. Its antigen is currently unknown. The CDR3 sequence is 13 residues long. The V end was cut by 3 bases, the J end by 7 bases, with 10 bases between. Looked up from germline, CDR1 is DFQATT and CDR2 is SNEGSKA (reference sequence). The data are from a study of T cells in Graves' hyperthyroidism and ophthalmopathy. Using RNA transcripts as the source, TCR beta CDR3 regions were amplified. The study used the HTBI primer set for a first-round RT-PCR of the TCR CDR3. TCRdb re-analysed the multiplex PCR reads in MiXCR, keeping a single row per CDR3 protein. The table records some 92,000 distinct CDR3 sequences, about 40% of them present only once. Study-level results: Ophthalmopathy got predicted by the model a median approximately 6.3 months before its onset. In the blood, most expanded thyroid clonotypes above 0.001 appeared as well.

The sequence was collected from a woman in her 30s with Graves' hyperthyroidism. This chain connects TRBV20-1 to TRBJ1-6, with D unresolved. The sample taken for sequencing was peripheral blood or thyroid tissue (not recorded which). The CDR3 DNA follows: TGCAGTGCTAGGGCTGTGGTGAATTCACCCCTCCACTTT. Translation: CSARAVVNSPLHF.